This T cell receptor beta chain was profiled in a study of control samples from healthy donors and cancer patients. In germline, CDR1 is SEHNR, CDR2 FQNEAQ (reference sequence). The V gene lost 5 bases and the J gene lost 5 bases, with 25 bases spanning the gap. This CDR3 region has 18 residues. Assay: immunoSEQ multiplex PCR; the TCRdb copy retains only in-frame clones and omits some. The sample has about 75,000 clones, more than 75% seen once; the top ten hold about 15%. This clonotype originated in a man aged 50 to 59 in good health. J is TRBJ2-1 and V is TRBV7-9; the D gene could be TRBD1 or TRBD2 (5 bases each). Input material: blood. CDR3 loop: CASSLAWDLLLGNNEQFF. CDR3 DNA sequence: TGTGCCAGCAGCCTGGCCTGGGACCTCCTATTAGGTAACAATGAGCAGTTCTTC.